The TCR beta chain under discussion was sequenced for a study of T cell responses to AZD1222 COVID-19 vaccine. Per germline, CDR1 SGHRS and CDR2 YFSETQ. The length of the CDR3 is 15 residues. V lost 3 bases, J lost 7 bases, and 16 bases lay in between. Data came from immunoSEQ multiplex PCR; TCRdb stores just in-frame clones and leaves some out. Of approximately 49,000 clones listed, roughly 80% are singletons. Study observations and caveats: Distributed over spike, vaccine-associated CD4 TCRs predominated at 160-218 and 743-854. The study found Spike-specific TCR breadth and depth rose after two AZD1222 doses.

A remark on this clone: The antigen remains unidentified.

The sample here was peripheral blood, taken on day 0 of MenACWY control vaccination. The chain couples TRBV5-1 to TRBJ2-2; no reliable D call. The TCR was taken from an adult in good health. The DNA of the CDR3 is TGCGCCAGCAGCTCCAACGCGATGGCGGTCGGGGAGCTGTTTTTT. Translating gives CASSSNAMAVGELFF.